This TCR beta chain stems from a study of CD8 T cells in ankylosing spondylitis (dated by TCRdb to about 2017). As for the study more broadly: T cell receptor beta repertoires were profiled in healthy donors and ankylosing spondylitis patients so that disease-linked TCR variants could be found. The whole study cohort included under 140 healthy donors and under 30 ankylosing spondylitis patients. Samples of peripheral blood were taken, and for ankylosing spondylitis patients, synovial fluid was collected as well. The investigation overall reported the following: The disease-linked clones were reported to be significantly enriched in matched synovial fluid samples from ankylosing spondylitis patients. The disease-linked clones showed a CD8+ phenotype and occurred at relatively low frequencies in peripheral blood. Some of the motif variants had been reported before in the synovial fluid and blood of reactive arthritis patients, a finding that suggests common disease-initiation mechanisms. A TCR beta motif made up of several highly homologous amino acid variants appeared to be characteristic of blood from ankylosing spondylitis patients.

Per the germline V gene, MNHEY is the CDR1 and SVGAGI is the CDR2. The CDR3, from cysteine to phenylalanine, totals 16 residues. Of the read, only the CDR3 DNA is kept; its 48 bases are in frame from base 1. V drops 8 bases and J drops 2 bases, leaving 22 bases in between. The instrument given in TCRdb is Illumina HiSeq 2500. Quantitative 5'-RACE with molecular barcodes was the method used to prepare the TCR beta libraries. For the original study's pipeline: A new computational method based on a probabilistic model of VDJ rearrangement was used to identify disease-linked TCR variants. In-frame beta chains were kept once TCRdb had trimmed the public reads at Q25 with fastp and called clones with MiXCR. When rows share a CDR3 protein, they turn into one entry using the most common DNA and genes. The V and J calls were determined by TCRdb, not by the authors. The sample table shows 200,000 to 250,000 distinct CDR3 sequences, and about 7.3% are seen once. The ten top clones hold approximately 14% of the sample.

There are many counts of this clonotype. Its antigen remains unidentified. Per-nucleotide qualities are absent, and no much larger clonotype sits a single base away. Sequencing was performed on blood, either unsorted or a sorted T cell fraction (not recorded which). The rearranged segments are TRBV6-5 and TRBJ2-7; no D gene is confidently identified. The sequence came from a male donor with ankylosing spondylitis. The CDR3 protein is CASGHARISVTYEQYF. In nucleotide form, the sequence is TGTGCCAGCGGTCACGCCCGGATATCTGTAACCTACGAGCAGTACTTC.